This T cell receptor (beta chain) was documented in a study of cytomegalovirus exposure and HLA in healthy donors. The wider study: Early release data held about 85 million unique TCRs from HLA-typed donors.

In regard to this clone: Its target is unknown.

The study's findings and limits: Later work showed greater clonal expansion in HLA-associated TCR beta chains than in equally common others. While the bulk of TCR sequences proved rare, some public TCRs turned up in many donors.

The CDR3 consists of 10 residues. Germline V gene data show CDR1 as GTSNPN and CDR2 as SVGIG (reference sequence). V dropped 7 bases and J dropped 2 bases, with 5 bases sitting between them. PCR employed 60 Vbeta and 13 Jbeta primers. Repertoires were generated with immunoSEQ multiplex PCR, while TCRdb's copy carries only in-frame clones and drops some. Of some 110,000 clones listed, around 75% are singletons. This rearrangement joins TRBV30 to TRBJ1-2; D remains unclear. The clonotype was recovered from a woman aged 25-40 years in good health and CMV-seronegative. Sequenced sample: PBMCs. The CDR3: CASLNYGYTF. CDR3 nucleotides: TGTGCCTCACTAAACTATGGCTACACCTTC.